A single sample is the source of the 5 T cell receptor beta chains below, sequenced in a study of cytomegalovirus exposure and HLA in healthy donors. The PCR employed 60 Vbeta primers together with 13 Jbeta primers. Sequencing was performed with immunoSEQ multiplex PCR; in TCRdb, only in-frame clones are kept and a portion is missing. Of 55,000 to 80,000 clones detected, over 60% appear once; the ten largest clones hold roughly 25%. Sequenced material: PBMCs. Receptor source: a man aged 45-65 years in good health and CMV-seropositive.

CDR3 sequence reads: CASSGQGLAGTDTQYF. The CDR3 coding sequence is TGCGCCAGCAGCGGGCAGGGACTAGCGGGGACAGATACGCAGTATTTT. J is TRBJ2-3 and V is TRBV5-1; 13 bases align to TRBD2. Per the germline V gene, CDR1 is SGHRS and CDR2 is YFSETQ. CDR3 length: 16 residues. Unmatched junction bases numbered 5, after V lost 4 bases and J lost 3 bases.

CDR3 sequence: CAWSTGLAGMPDTQYF. DNA for the CDR3: TGTGCCTGGAGTACGGGACTAGCGGGAATGCCAGATACGCAGTATTTT. J is TRBJ2-3 and V is TRBV30; 13 bases align to TRBD2. The germline gives CDR1 GTSNPN, CDR2 SVGIG (reference sequence). V shed 2 bases and J 4 bases; nucleotides not matched to a gene: 6. The CDR3 is 16 residues long.

CDR3 sequence (DNA): TGTGCCAGCAGAGCGACAGGGCGCGAAAACACCATATATTTT. Protein: CASRATGRENTIYF. The J gene is TRBJ1-3, the V gene TRBV6-5, with 7 bases aligning to TRBD1. J was trimmed by 6 bases and V by 6 bases; bases with no gene match: 8. The germline gives CDR1 MNHEY, CDR2 SVGAGI. The CDR3 contains 14 residues.

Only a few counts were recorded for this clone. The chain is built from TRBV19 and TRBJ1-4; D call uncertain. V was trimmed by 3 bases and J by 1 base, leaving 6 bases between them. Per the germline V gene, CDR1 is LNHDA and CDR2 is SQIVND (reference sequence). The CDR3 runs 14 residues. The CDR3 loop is CASSMRRTNEKLFF. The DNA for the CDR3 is TGTGCCAGTAGTATGCGGAGAACTAATGAAAAACTGTTTTTT.

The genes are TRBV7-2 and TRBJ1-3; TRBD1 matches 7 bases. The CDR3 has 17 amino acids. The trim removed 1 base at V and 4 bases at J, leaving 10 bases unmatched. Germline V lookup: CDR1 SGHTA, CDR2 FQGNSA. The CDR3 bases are TGTGCCAGCAGCTTAGTAGTCGGAGGGGGCTACGGAAACACCATATATTTT. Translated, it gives CASSLVVGGGYGNTIYF.